The 4 T cell receptor beta chains presented below share a single source sample, sequenced in a study of patients and donors after allogeneic stem cell transplantation. TCRdb reanalysed the RT-PCR reads using MiXCR and keeps one entry per CDR3 protein. The sample has 20,000 or so distinct CDR3 sequences, 4.5% to 5% seen once. Sequenced: blood, either unsorted or a sorted T cell fraction (not recorded which). The receptor set was obtained from a human donor who was either an allogeneic HSCT recipient or a stem cell or donor lymphocyte infusion donor (not recorded which). It is not recorded whose cells these are; they may come from a transplant donor.

This clonotype was observed many times. This sequence joins TRBV18 and TRBJ2-5; D call uncertain. The CDR3 has 11 residues. V was shortened by 3 bases and J by 1 base, with 0 bases between the two germline ends. The germline V gene has CDR1 KGHSH and CDR2 LQKENI. The CDR3 nucleotides read TGTGCCAGCTCACCCCAAGAGACCCAGTACTTC. This gives the protein CASSPQETQYF.

This clonotype is medium-sized (0.01 to 0.1%) by share. The chain combines TRBV6-6 with TRBJ1-5; D uncertain. Germline values: CDR1 MNHNY, CDR2 SVGAGI (reference sequence). The CDR3 extends over 12 amino acids. The V and J ends lost 6 bases and 5 bases respectively, with 8 bases between them. The CDR3 loop is CASRHTDQPQHF. The CDR3 DNA reads TGTGCCAGCAGACATACGGATCAGCCCCAGCATTTT.

Regarding this clonotype: A much larger clone is a single base away; this may be a read error. In this CDR3 the conserved last residue, phenylalanine or tryptophan, is missing, so a read error is likely. The V and J genes are TRBV28 and TRBJ2-7, with D tentatively TRBD2 (6 bases). CDR1 and CDR2 from the germline V gene are MDHEN and SYDVKM. There are 14 residues in the CDR3. V was pared by 7 bases and J by 6 bases, with 19 bases between. CDR3 DNA: TGTGCCAGCATTGGTAGCGGTAAGAGGCGCGAGCAGTACTTA. This translates into CASIGSGKRREQYL.

This clonotype was observed a few times. V and J are TRBV25-1 and TRBJ2-1; the match to TRBD2 covers 8 bases. J lost 4 bases, V lost 3 bases, and 5 bases had no gene match. CDR1 is MGHDK and CDR2 is SYGVNS in the germline V gene. CDR3 length: 15 amino acids. This chain's CDR3 is CASSDSGGPYNEQFF. CDR3 nucleotide sequence: TGTGCCAGCAGTGATTCGGGGGGGCCTTACAATGAGCAGTTCTTC.